This T cell receptor beta chain was obtained from a study of cytomegalovirus exposure and HLA in healthy donors. Study-wide results and limits: Researchers catalogued approximately 170 TCR beta chains as cytomegalovirus-associated. The likely origin of a cluster of highly shared sequence variants was a sequencing artifact. Most TCR beta V segments were productive about 87% or about 30% of the time in an earlier analysis.

A remark on this clone: Its antigen is undetermined.

The CDR3 spans 17 residues. CDR1 and CDR2 (germline): LNHDA, SQIVND (reference sequence). Deletions cut 4 bases from V and 4 bases from J, with 20 bases between. It was with 60 Vbeta and 13 Jbeta primers that the PCR ran. How the authors handled the data: The authors later counted about 80 million unique TCR beta chains, some 12 million of them shared. Generated by immunoSEQ multiplex PCR, the TCRdb table keeps only in-frame clones and is missing some. V and J calls and clone size are given by that table; D and trimming were obtained from the DNA. This table holds 150,000 to 180,000 clones, about four fifths found once.

The V call is TRBV19, the J call TRBJ1-5; maybe TRBD1 (6 bases). Sequencing was done on a sample of PBMCs. This TCR came from a man aged 18-30 years in good health and CMV-seronegative. CDR3 sequence reads: CASSKGNTGSRNQPQHF. The CDR3 coding sequence is TGTGCCAGTAGTAAAGGTAACACAGGGAGCCGAAATCAGCCCCAGCATTTT.